The sequence of this T cell receptor (beta chain) was determined in a study of shared clonotypes between healthy human individuals. Study at large: Each donor contributed plates that comprised three CD4 naive, three CD4 memory, two CD8 naive and one CD8 memory. Whole-study results and caveats: What limited the represented genetic and exposure-history diversity was the small number of donors.

V gave up 6 bases and J gave up 8 bases; unmatched junction bases: 8. The CDR3 is made up of 14 amino acids. Germline-derived CDR1 and CDR2 are MGHRA and YSYEKL. As defined, naive CD8 cells were CD45RO-negative and positively selected for CCR7, with terminally differentiated effector memory CD45RA+ cells excluded. A remark on this clone: Its antigen is as yet unknown.

Each sorted subset replicate got 200 ng genomic DNA, tens of thousands of genomes. As processed by the authors: ImmunoSEQ yielded junction-only sequences lacking quality scores, so filtering differed. The data were produced by immunoSEQ multiplex PCR, yet TCRdb's version contains in-frame clones alone and is incomplete. V, J and clone size are taken as reported in that table, and D and trimming were inferred from the DNA itself. The sample yields 1.5 million to 2.5 million clones, approximately 95% seen once. The chain couples TRBV4-1 to TRBJ2-1, with TRBD2 matching 9 bases. This clonotype was sampled from a man between 18 and 35 years old in good health. Material: naive CD8+ T cells sorted from blood. CDR3 residues: CASSGAGGPHEQFF. CDR3 nucleotide sequence: TGCGCCAGCAGTGGGGCGGGAGGGCCCCATGAGCAGTTCTTC.